The following is a T cell receptor beta chain sequence with its context. The clone's antigen remains unknown. Per-base quality was not reported, and no clone a single base away is much larger than it. The record originates from a study of shared clonotypes between healthy human individuals (dated by TCRdb to the early 2020s). Study-wide context: Three men and a couple of women, aged 18 to 49 years, made up the cohort. Between about 0.85 and 8.9 billion PBMCs per donor were obtained by leukapheresis. For each donor, CD4 naive and CD4 memory were each given three plates, CD8 naive was given two plates, and CD8 memory was given one plate. The study deeply sequenced blood TCR repertoires of about 5 healthy adults to estimate repertoire size and the extent of clonotype sharing between individuals. To increase sequencing depth and limit assay-specific biases, different laboratories used diverse techniques to prepare libraries and sequence TCR repertoires. General conclusions and limits of the study: Even with the large sequencing depth, rarefaction of the sorted-subset datasets indicated that sequencing was incomplete. Sampling was restricted to blood, and TCR repertoires in tissue are likely to differ from TCR repertoires in blood. Compared with non-shared clonotypes, the clonotypes found in all four sorted-subset donors had higher generation probabilities. Based on pairwise subsampling, the degree of clonotype sharing among donors was expected to be affected by sequencing depth. The small number of donors limited the genetic and exposure-history diversity represented. Across four donors, roughly 5.1% of naive CD4, more than 3% of naive CD8, under 2.5% of memory CD4, and about 0.44% of memory CD8 clonotypes were shared. Larger estimated clonotype richness was generally found for naive subsets than for memory subsets.

Using the deep immunoSEQ assay, TCR CDR3 regions were amplified from genomic DNA by multiplex PCR. Genomic DNA extracted from each cell subset was distributed evenly over all wells of several immunoSEQ 96-well plates, and each plate served as one replicate. Each replicate PCR for sorted subsets received around 210 ng genomic DNA, equal to about 30,000 T cell genomes. The purified libraries were quantified using a Qubit 3.0 fluorometer, sized with a Bioanalyzer 2100, and then quantified again using the KAPA Library Quantification kit. Every immunoSEQ 96-well plate was sequenced on a separate single-read 150-cycle Illumina NextSeq 550 flow cell. In the authors' own workflow: Because only junctional sequences without quality scores were contained in the immunoSEQ output, filtering matching that applied to full-length reads could not be performed. Sequences were annotated with PyIR, a Python wrapper for IgBLAST v1.9, and V/J genes and CDR3 were assigned using IMGT germline references. Reads were filtered out if the reads had weak V/J assignments (E-value above 1e-6), no CDR3, stop codons, out-of-frame junctions, or ambiguous translated residues. V3J clonotypes were defined by identical inferred V gene, J gene, and CDR3 amino acid sequence. Percentage overlap between repertoires was calculated by dividing the number of shared unique clonotypes by the size of the smaller repertoire. Three approaches were used to assess repertoire richness: RTK rarefaction, the Chao1 estimator, and Recon v2.1 estimates of unobserved clonotypes. For all TCRbeta clonotypes obtained by the gDNA method from four donors, generation probabilities were computed with OLGA. TCRdb's version of the immuneACCESS table is confined to in-frame rearrangements and falls short of the full clone set. An unresolved V gene accounts for under half of the shortfall where checked; the remainder is of unknown origin. The DNA gave D and trimming, while V, J and clone size come from that table. For this sample the table gives a few million clones, of which approximately 93% were detected only once. Of the sample, approximately 0.4% falls within the top ten clones.

Donors were healthy HIV-negative adults with no recently reported acute infections or vaccinations. Every donor was a Caucasian adult residing in Nashville, Tennessee, USA. CD4+ T cells were enriched through magnetic negative selection, after which naive cells were positively selected on CD45RA and the remaining negative fraction served as the memory subset. Blood was obtained by leukapheresis, after which PBMCs were separated by Ficoll-Histopaque density gradient centrifugation and cryopreserved in liquid nitrogen vapor phase. Analytical flow cytometry was used to check the purity and quantity of each magnetically sorted T cell population. Genomic DNA was isolated from each sorted fraction and quantified by UV absorbance on a Nanodrop 2000c. The TCR sequence derives from a man aged 18 to 30 in good health. Some clones in this sample may be carry-over from other donors' samples. Sequencing was done on a sample of naive CD4+ T cells from PBMCs. The cell subset or site label of this sample denotes: CD45RA+ positively selected.

The sequenced DNA is TGCGCCAGCAGCTTGTGGGGTGCTGGAAACACCATATATTTT. Its product reads: CASSLWGAGNTIYF. The chain couples TRBV5-1 to TRBJ1-3; no D gene can be assigned with confidence. CDR1 is given as SGHRS and CDR2 as YFSETQ, both from the germline V gene. The junction carries 7 bases between V and J, which are trimmed by 1 base and 2 bases respectively. The CDR3, from cysteine to phenylalanine, totals 14 residues. Only CDR3 DNA is held: 42 bases, read in frame from base 1. The entire variable domain, with the stretches around the CDR3 drawn from the reference TRBV5-1 and TRBJ1-3 proteins, is KAGVTQTPRYLIKTRGQQVTLSCSPISGHRSVSWYQQTPGQGLQFLFEYFSETQRNKGNFPGRFSGRQFSNSRSEMNVSTLELGDSALYLCASSLWGAGNTIYFGEGSWLTVV.